A single sample is the source of the 22 T cell receptor beta chains below, sequenced in a study of neurological immune-mediated disorders. TCRdb re-analysed the 5' RACE reads in MiXCR, keeping a single row per CDR3 protein. The repertoire holds roughly 39,000 distinct CDR3 sequences, with approximately 7.2% as singletons. What was sequenced was CD4+ T cells from blood. The source of these receptors is a man between 45 and 60 years old in good health.

The table lists this clonotype with many counts. This sequence joins TRBV27 and TRBJ2-7; D perhaps matches TRBD1 (8 bases). Germline V lookup: CDR1 MNHEY, CDR2 SMNVEV (reference sequence). CDR3 length equals 13 residues. V dropped 5 bases and J dropped 9 bases, with 17 bases sitting between them. The CDR3 DNA reads as TGTGCCAGCAGTCTGACAGGGGACTATGTGCAGTACTTC. Its protein product is CASSLTGDYVQYF.

Many counts were recorded for this clonotype. The DNA of the CDR3 is TGTGCCACCAGCAGAGATAGCCTCTCGGCAACCTCTGGAAACACCATATATTTT. It yields the protein CATSRDSLSATSGNTIYF. This rearrangement joins TRBV15 to TRBJ1-3, with unresolved D. CDR1 and CDR2 (germline): LNHNV, YYDKDF (reference sequence). The CDR3 is 18 residues long. The V gene lost 0 bases and the J gene lost 0 bases, with 15 bases spanning the gap.

This clonotype was recorded many times. The J gene is TRBJ2-2, the V gene TRBV12-3 or TRBV12-4, with D possibly being TRBD1 (6 bases). Trimming shortened V by 7 bases and J by 6 bases, and 15 bases separated the two germline ends. This CDR3 contains 14 residues. In nucleotides, the CDR3 is TGTGCCAGCATGAGTACAGGGTTGTCCGGGGAGCTGTTTTTT. As protein: CASMSTGLSGELFF.

The chain joins TRBV5-1 to TRBJ2-2; 8 bases align to TRBD1. The CDR3 spans 15 residues. Unmatched junction bases numbered 9, after V lost 3 bases and J lost 8 bases. CDR1 is SGHRS and CDR2 is YFSETQ in the germline V gene. The CDR3 sequence is CASSSGQGGLGELFF. The CDR3 DNA sequence: TGCGCCAGCAGCTCCGGACAGGGTGGTTTGGGGGAGCTGTTTTTT.

The table lists this clonotype with many counts. The chain recombines TRBV29-1 with TRBJ2-2, with 8 bases lining up with TRBD1. The V segment lost 6 bases and the J segment 10 bases; nucleotides outside the gene matches: 10. The CDR3 is 13 amino acids. Looked up from germline, CDR1 is SQVTM and CDR2 is ANQGSEA. The CDR3 sequence: CSVAQGVQQELFF. The CDR3 DNA follows: TGCAGCGTGGCACAGGGGGTCCAACAGGAGCTGTTTTTT.

This clonotype has a count of ten or more. This chain links TRBV6-6 with TRBJ1-4; 10 bases agree with TRBD1. This CDR3 is built from 13 residues. Trimming removed 8 bases from V and 13 bases from J; junction bases left unmatched: 10. Germline values: CDR1 MNHNY, CDR2 SVGAGI (reference sequence). In nucleotides, the CDR3 is TGTGCCAGCTGCTCCGGGACAGGGGTAGGACTGTTTTTT. Its protein is CASCSGTGVGLFF.

This clonotype was counted ten times or more. The V and J genes are TRBV6-2 or TRBV6-3 and TRBJ2-7; TRBD1 matches 8 bases. CDR3 length: 12 residues. With 6 bases clipped from V and 3 bases from J, the junction kept 1 base outside the gene matches. Germline V gene sequence: CDR1 MNHEY, CDR2 SVGEGT. The CDR3, as DNA: TGTGCCAGCAGGGGACAGGTCTACGAGCAGTACTTC. Protein: CASRGQVYEQYF.

This clonotype was recorded at least ten times. This chain connects TRBV7-2 to TRBJ2-7, with TRBD2 matching 7 bases. Germline V gene lookup returns CDR1 SGHTA and CDR2 FQGNSA. The CDR3 is made up of 14 amino acids. With 5 bases clipped from V and 3 bases from J, the junction kept 7 bases outside the gene matches. In DNA, the CDR3 is TGTGCCAGCAGCCGGACCGGGGGGTACTACGAGCAGTACTTC. It codes for CASSRTGGYYEQYF.

This clonotype was found many times. The chain links TRBV5-1 to TRBJ2-1; TRBD2 aligns across 7 bases. This CDR3 region has 15 residues. Germline assignment: CDR1 SGHRS and CDR2 YFSETQ. Trimming cost V 0 bases and J 5 bases; bases outside gene matches: 5. The CDR3, as DNA: TGCGCCAGCAGCTTGGGAGCTAGCGGTAACAATGAGCAGTTCTTC. This translates into CASSLGASGNNEQFF.

There are a few counts of this clonotype. J is TRBJ2-5 and V is TRBV11-2; a weak D match, TRBD1 (6 bases). Trimming removed 5 bases from V and 5 bases from J, with 15 bases in between. Germline lookup yields CDR1 SGHAT and CDR2 FQNNGV. The CDR3 sequence is 14 residues long. CDR3 region: CASSPGRGKETQYF. The CDR3 DNA is TGTGCCAGCAGCCCTGGCAGGGGCAAGGAGACCCAGTACTTC. Full variable domain (rest looked up from reference TRBV11-2 and TRBJ2-5): EAGVAQSPRYKIIEKRQSVAFWCNPISGHATLYWYQQILGQGPKLLIQFQNNGVVDDSQLPKDRFSAERLKGVDSTLKIQPAKLEDSAVYLCASSPGRGKETQYFGPGTRLLVL.

The table lists this clonotype with many counts. V gene TRBV7-6 combines with J gene TRBJ1-3; D may be TRBD1 (5 bases). CDR1 and CDR2 from the germline V gene are SGHVS and FNYEAQ. The CDR3 covers 18 residues. Trimming removed 1 base at V and 1 base at J, with 17 bases between. CDR3 region: CASSLDSPRARSGNTIYF. The CDR3 coding sequence is TGTGCCAGCAGCTTAGATTCCCCCAGGGCGAGATCTGGAAACACCATATATTTT.

This clonotype was detected many times. A much more abundant neighbour one base away suggests this may be a read error. The CDR3 reads CSVAPGTNEQYF. The DNA of the CDR3 is TGCAGCGTTGCCCCAGGTACCAACGAGCAGTACTTC. The gene calls are TRBV29-1 and TRBJ2-7; D is uncertain. The CDR3 extends over 12 amino acids. The V and J ends lost 4 bases and 5 bases respectively, with 12 bases between them. CDR1 and CDR2 from the germline V gene are SQVTM and ANQGSEA.

V usage is TRBV12-3 or TRBV12-4 and J usage is TRBJ2-7; D gene unclear. V lost 3 bases to trimming and J lost 5 bases, with 5 bases between them. The length of the CDR3 is 11 residues. The CDR3 is CASSFAHEQYF. The CDR3 nucleotides read TGTGCCAGCAGTTTTGCCCACGAGCAGTACTTC.

The table lists this clonotype with many counts. V and J are TRBV28 and TRBJ2-6, with 9 bases matching TRBD2. Trimming removed 2 bases from V and 0 bases from J; junction bases left unmatched: 11. CDR1 is MDHEN and CDR2 is SYDVKM in the germline V gene. There are 20 residues in the CDR3. The CDR3 DNA is TGTGCCAGCAGTTTAAGGCGGGGCGGGAGGGCCATCTCTGGGGCCAACGTCCTGACTTTC. Protein product: CASSLRRGGRAISGANVLTF.

This clonotype was found many times. The chain employs TRBV27 and TRBJ1-3; 9 bases align to TRBD1. This CDR3 has 13 amino acids. CDR1 and CDR2 (germline): MNHEY, SMNVEV (reference sequence). CDR3 DNA sequence: TGTGTGACACAGGGGGCTGTTGGAAACACCATATATTTT. Protein: CVTQGAVGNTIYF.

This clonotype was seen ten or more times. The chain employs TRBV5-1 and TRBJ2-7; D perhaps matches TRBD1 (5 bases). Trimming took off 1 base at V and 1 base at J, with 9 bases between the two ends. The CDR3 runs to 14 residues. The germline V gene encodes CDR1 SGHRS and CDR2 YFSETQ. This chain's CDR3 is CASSLITGSYEQYF. The DNA of the CDR3 is TGCGCCAGCAGCTTGATCACAGGTTCCTACGAGCAGTACTTC.

This clonotype turned up a few times. The gene calls are TRBV18 and TRBJ2-1, with D perhaps matching TRBD1 or TRBD2 (6 bases each). V lost 0 bases, J lost 5 bases, and 11 bases lay in between. Germline V lookup: CDR1 KGHSH, CDR2 LQKENI. This CDR3 is 15 amino acids long. In nucleotides, the CDR3 is TGTGCCAGCTCACCACCGGGGGGCAGAGACAATGAGCAGTTCTTC. Translated, it gives CASSPPGGRDNEQFF.

This clonotype occurred many times. The CDR3 protein is CASMDRAVEQYF. The CDR3 nucleotides read TGTGCCAGCATGGACAGGGCGGTTGAGCAGTACTTC. The chain links TRBV28 to TRBJ2-7; 8 positions match TRBD1. V was clipped by 7 bases and J by 7 bases; unmatched bases: 6. Germline V gene sequence: CDR1 MDHEN, CDR2 SYDVKM. The CDR3 sequence is 12 residues long.

This clonotype was counted at least ten times. The chain employs TRBV7-2 and TRBJ2-3; maybe TRBD2 (6 bases). Trimming stripped 0 bases from V and 1 base from J, with 14 bases between. Germline V lookup: CDR1 SGHTA, CDR2 FQGNSA. This CDR3 comprises 17 residues. This chain's CDR3 is CASSLAVGGSGTDTQYF. Here the CDR3 DNA reads TGTGCCAGCAGCTTAGCGGTGGGGGGATCTGGCACAGATACGCAGTATTTT.

This clonotype came up many times. The V gene is TRBV7-2, the J gene TRBJ2-3; D is unclear. CDR3 length: 14 residues. CDR1 SGHTA and CDR2 FQGNSA come from the germline V gene. V was shortened by 3 bases and J by 2 bases, with 9 bases between the two germline ends. The CDR3 loop is CASSFGPHTDTQYF. The CDR3 coding sequence is TGTGCCAGCAGCTTTGGTCCTCACACAGATACGCAGTATTTT.

This clonotype was seen at least ten times. J is TRBJ2-2 and V is TRBV20-1; TRBD2 matches at 7 bases. V lost 2 bases, J lost 5 bases, and 5 bases stayed unmatched. This CDR3 spans 14 amino acids. In germline, CDR1 is DFQATT, CDR2 SNEGSKA (reference sequence). The CDR3 sequence: CSARLDGGTGELFF. CDR3 in DNA: TGCAGTGCTAGACTGGACGGGGGGACCGGGGAGCTGTTTTTT.

In its sample, this clonotype was seen many times. The chain recombines TRBV5-5 with TRBJ2-5; D is undetermined. Germline CDR1 is SGHKS and CDR2 is YYEKEE (reference sequence). This CDR3 is 14 amino acids long. Trimming stripped 5 bases from V and 5 bases from J, with 16 bases between. This chain's CDR3 is CASSSGRSTETQYF. CDR3 DNA: TGTGCCAGCAGTTCAGGACGATCGACGGAGACCCAGTACTTC.